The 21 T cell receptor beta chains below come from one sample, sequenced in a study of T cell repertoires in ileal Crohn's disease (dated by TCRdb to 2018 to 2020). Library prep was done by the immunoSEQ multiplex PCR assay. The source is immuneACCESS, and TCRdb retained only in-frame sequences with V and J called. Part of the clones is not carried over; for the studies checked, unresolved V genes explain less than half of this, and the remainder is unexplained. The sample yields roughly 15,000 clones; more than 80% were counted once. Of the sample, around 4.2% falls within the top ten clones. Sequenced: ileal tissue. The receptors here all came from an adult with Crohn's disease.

DNA of the CDR3: TGTGCCAGCAGTCCCGGGGCTAGCGGGAGCCATGAGCAGTTCTTC. Translated, it gives CASSPGASGSHEQFF. The V call is TRBV28, the J call TRBJ2-1; 10 nucleotides match TRBD2. J was trimmed by 8 bases and V by 5 bases; bases with no gene match: 9. Germline V CDR1 and CDR2: MDHEN, SYDVKM. The CDR3 covers 15 residues.

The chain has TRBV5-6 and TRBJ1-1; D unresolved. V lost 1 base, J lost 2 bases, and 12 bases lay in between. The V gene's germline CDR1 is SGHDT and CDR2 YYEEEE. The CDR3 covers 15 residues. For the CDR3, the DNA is TGTGCCAGCAGCTTGATCTCAGGCCAAAACACTGAAGCTTTCTTT. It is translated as CASSLISGQNTEAFF. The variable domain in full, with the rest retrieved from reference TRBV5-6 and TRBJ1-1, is DAGVTQSPTHLIKTRGQQVTLRCSPKSGHDTVSWYQQALGQGPQFIFQYYEEEERQRGNFPDRFSGHQFPNYSSELNVNALLLGDSALYLCASSLISGQNTEAFFGQGTRLTVV.

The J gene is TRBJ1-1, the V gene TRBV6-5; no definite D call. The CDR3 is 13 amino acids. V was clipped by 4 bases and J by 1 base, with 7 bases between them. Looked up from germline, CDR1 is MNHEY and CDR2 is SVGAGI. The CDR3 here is CASSSRPNTEAFF. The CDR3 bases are TGTGCCAGCAGTTCGCGGCCGAACACTGAAGCTTTCTTT.

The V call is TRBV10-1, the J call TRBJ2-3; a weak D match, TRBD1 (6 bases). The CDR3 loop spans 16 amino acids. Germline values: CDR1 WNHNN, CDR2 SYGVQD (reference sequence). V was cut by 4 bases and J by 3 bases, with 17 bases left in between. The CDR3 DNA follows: TGCGCCAGCAGTGGCACCGGGACAAGGGTTACAGATACGCAGTATTTT. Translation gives CASSGTGTRVTDTQYF.

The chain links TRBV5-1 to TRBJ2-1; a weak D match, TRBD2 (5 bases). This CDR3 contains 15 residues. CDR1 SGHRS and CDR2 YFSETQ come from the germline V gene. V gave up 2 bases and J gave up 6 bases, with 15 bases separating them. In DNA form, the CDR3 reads TGCGCCAGCAGCTTATTGGGGAGTTTTGGCAATGAGCAGTTCTTC. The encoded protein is CASSLLGSFGNEQFF.

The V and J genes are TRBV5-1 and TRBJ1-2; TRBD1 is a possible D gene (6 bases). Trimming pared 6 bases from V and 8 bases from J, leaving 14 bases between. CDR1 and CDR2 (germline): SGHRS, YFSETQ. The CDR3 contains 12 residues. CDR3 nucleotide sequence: TGCGCCAGCACAGGGGACCGCGGGGGCTACACCTTC. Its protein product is CASTGDRGGYTF.

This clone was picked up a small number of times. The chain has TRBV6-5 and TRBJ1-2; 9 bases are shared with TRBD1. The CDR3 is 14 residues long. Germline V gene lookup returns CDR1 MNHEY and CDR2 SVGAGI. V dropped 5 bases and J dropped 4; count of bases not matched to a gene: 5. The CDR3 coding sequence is TGTGCCAGCAGTCGTCCGGGACAGGGCTATGGCTACACCTTC. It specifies CASSRPGQGYGYTF.

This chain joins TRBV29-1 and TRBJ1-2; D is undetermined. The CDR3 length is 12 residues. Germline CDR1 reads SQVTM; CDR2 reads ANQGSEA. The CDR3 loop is CTSQEGGYGYTF. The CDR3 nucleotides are TGCACCTCGCAGGAGGGAGGGTATGGCTACACCTTC.

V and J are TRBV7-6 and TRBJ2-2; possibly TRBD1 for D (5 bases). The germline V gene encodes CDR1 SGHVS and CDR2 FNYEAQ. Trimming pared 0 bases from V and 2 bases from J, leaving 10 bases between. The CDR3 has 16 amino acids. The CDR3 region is CASSLAPQANTGELFF. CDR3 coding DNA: TGTGCCAGCAGCTTAGCGCCACAGGCTAACACCGGGGAGCTGTTTTTT.

CDR3 amino acids: CASSPSGGAGNEQFF. In DNA form, the CDR3 reads TGCGCCAGCAGCCCGAGCGGGGGGGCGGGTAATGAGCAGTTCTTC. The chain employs TRBV5-1 and TRBJ2-1, with 10 bases fitting TRBD2. Germline values: CDR1 SGHRS, CDR2 YFSETQ. The CDR3 sequence is 15 residues long. Germline trimming cut 4 bases from V and 7 bases from J; bases unmatched to any gene: 8.

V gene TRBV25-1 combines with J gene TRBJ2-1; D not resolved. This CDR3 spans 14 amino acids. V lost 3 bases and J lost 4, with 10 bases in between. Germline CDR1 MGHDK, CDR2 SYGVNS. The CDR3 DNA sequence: TGTGCCAGCAGTGAGGAGCGAGATTACAATGAGCAGTTCTTC. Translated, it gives CASSEERDYNEQFF.

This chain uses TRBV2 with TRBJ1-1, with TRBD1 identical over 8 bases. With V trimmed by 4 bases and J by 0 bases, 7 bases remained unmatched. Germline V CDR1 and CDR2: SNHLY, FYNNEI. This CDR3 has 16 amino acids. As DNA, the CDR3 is TGTGCCAGCAGTGTAGGGGCAGGGGGCTTGAACACTGAAGCTTTCTTT. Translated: CASSVGAGGLNTEAFF.

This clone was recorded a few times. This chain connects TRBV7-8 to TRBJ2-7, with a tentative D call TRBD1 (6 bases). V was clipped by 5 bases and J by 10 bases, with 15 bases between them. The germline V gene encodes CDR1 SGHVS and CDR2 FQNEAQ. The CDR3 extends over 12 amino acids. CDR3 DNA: TGTGCCAGCAGCGATCTTGAGGGGGACCAGTACTTC. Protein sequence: CASSDLEGDQYF.

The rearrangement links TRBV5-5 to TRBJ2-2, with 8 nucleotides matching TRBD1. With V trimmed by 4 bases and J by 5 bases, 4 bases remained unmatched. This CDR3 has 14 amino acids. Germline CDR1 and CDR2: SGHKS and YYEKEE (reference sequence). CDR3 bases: TGTGCCAGCAGCCCTCAGGGGGCGACCGGGGAGCTGTTTTTT. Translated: CASSPQGATGELFF.

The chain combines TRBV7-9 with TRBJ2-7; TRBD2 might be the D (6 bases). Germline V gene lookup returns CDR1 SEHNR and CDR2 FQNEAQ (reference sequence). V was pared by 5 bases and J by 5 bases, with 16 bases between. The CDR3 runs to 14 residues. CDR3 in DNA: TGTGCCAGCAGCGATTTCCGGGGGTTTGACGAGCAGTACTTC. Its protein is CASSDFRGFDEQYF.

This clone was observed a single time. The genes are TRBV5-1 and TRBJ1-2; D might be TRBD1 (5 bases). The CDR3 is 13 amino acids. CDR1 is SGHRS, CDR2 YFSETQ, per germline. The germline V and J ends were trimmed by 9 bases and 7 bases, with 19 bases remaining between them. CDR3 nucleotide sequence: TGCGCCAACTTTACACGGCGGAGGGGTGGCTACACCTTC. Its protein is CANFTRRRGGYTF.

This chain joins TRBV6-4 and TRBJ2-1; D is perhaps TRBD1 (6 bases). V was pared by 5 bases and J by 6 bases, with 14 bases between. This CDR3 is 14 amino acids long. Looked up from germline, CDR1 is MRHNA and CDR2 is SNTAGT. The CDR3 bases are TGTGCCAGCAGTCTGGCCGCAGGGGCCAATGAGCAGTTCTTC. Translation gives CASSLAAGANEQFF.

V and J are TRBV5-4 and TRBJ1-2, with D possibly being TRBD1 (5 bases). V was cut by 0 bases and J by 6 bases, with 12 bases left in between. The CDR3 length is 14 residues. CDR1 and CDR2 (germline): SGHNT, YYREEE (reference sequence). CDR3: CASSLGSGNHGYTF. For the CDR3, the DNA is TGTGCCAGCAGCTTGGGGTCAGGGAATCATGGCTACACCTTC.

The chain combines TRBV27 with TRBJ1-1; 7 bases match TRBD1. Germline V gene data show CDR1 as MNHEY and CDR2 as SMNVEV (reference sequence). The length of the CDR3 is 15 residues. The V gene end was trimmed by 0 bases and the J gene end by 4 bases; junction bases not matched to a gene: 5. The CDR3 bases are TGTGCCAGCAGTTTATCGACAGGGTGGGTCACTGAAGCTTTCTTT. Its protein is CASSLSTGWVTEAFF.

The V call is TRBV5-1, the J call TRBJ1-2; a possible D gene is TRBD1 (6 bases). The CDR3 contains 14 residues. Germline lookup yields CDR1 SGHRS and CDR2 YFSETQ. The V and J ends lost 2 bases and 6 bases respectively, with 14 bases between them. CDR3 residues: CASSLTGLVDGYTF. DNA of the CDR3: TGCGCCAGCAGCTTAACAGGGTTGGTAGATGGCTACACCTTC. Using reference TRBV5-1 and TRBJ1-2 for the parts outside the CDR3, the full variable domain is KAGVTQTPRYLIKTRGQQVTLSCSPISGHRSVSWYQQTPGQGLQFLFEYFSETQRNKGNFPGRFSGRQFSNSRSEMNVSTLELGDSALYLCASSLTGLVDGYTFGSGTRLTVV.

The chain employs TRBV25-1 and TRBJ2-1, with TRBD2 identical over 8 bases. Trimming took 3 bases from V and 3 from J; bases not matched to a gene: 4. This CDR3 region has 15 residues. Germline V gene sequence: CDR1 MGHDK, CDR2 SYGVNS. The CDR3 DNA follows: TGTGCCAGCAGTGAGGCGGGGGGCGTCTACAATGAGCAGTTCTTC. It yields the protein CASSEAGGVYNEQFF.